One T cell receptor beta chain is described in this entry. This entry is derived from a study of blood T cell repertoires in COVID-19. Study as a whole: T cells, B-cell-depleted T cells, or PBMCs provided the cDNA or gDNA that served as material.

This table comes from immunoSEQ multiplex PCR, and its TCRdb copy is limited to in-frame clones, with some not included. The table records over 85,000 clones, 85% to 90% of them present only once. In germline, CDR1 is LNHDA, CDR2 SQIVND (reference sequence). The CDR3 is made up of 15 amino acids. V was pared by 6 bases and J by 4 bases, with 8 bases of the junction left unmatched. V usage is TRBV19 and J usage is TRBJ1-3; 8 bases match TRBD1. The sample was peripheral blood. The sequence was obtained from a man between 35 and 55 years old with acute or convalescent COVID-19. The CDR3 loop reads CASSNQGASGNTIYF. The CDR3 DNA follows: TGTGCCAGTAGCAATCAGGGGGCTTCGGGAAACACCATATATTTT.